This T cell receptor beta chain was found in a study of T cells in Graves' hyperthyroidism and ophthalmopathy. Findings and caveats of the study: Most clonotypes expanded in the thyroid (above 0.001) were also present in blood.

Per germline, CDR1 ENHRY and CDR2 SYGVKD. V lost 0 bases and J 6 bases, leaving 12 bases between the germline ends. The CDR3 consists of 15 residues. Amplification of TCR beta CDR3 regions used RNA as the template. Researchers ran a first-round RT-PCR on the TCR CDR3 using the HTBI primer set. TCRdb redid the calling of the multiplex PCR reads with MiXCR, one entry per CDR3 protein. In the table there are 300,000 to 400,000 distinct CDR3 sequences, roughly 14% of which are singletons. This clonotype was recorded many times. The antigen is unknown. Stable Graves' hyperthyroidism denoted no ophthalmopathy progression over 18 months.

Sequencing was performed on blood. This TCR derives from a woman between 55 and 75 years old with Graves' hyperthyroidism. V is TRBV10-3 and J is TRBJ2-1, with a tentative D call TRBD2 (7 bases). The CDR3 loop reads CAISESRGGANEQFF. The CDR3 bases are TGTGCCATCAGTGAGTCGAGGGGGGGTGCCAATGAGCAGTTCTTC.